These 29 T cell receptor beta chains were sequenced from one sample in a study of CD8 T cells in ankylosing spondylitis. The study, taken as a whole, reports: A TCR beta motif of under ten highly homologous variants appeared characteristic of ankylosing spondylitis blood.

These receptors have no identified antigens. One entry per CDR3 protein results from TCRdb running MiXCR on the 5' RACE reads. The sample holds about 540,000 distinct CDR3 sequences; 12% are singletons and the top ten take under 7.5%. The sample was blood, either unsorted or a sorted T cell fraction (not recorded which). Source of these receptors: a male donor with ankylosing spondylitis.

This clonotype was seen at least ten times. The chain employs TRBV20-1 and TRBJ1-5; TRBD1 matches at 7 bases. Germline values: CDR1 DFQATT, CDR2 SNEGSKA (reference sequence). The CDR3 runs to 13 residues. J was trimmed by 0 bases and V by 5 bases; bases with no gene match: 1. The CDR3 DNA reads as TGCAGTGCTCAGGGGGGTAGCAATCAGCCCCAGCATTTT. Translation gives CSAQGGSNQPQHF.

This clonotype was seen a few times. J is TRBJ1-4 and V is TRBV2; weak D call: TRBD1 (5 bases). V shed 4 bases and J shed 8 bases, with 11 bases lying between them. The CDR3 length is 13 residues. Looked up from germline, CDR1 is SNHLY and CDR2 is FYNNEI. For the CDR3, the DNA is TGTGCCAGCAGTGGGCAGGGTAGCGAAAAACTGTTTTTT. It encodes CASSGQGSEKLFF.

The chain joins TRBV9 to TRBJ2-3, with 12 bases aligning to TRBD1. This CDR3 spans 19 amino acids. Germline V gives CDR1 SGDLS, CDR2 YYNGEE. V lost 0 bases to trimming and J lost 2 bases; unmatched junction nucleotides: 10. For the CDR3, the DNA is TGTGCCAGCAGCGTAGAGCCCGGGACAGGGGGCCTCCACACAGATACGCAGTATTTT. This gives the protein CASSVEPGTGGLHTDTQYF.

This clonotype was counted a few times. The V and J genes are TRBV30 and TRBJ2-7; D is uncertain. The V end was cut by 0 bases, the J end by 3 bases, with 12 bases between. Germline loops: CDR1 GTSNPN, CDR2 SVGIG (reference sequence). This CDR3 comprises 14 residues. DNA for the CDR3: TGTGCCTGGAGTGTAAGACAAGAGTACTACGAGCAGTACTTC. Translating gives CAWSVRQEYYEQYF.

The V gene is TRBV20-1, the J gene TRBJ2-3, with 9 nucleotides matching TRBD2. The germline V gene encodes CDR1 DFQATT and CDR2 SNEGSKA (reference sequence). The CDR3 has 16 amino acids. Trimming removed 1 base from V and 2 bases from J; junction bases left unmatched: 7. CDR3 sequence (DNA): TGCAGTGCTAGAGGGCGGCTAGCGGGACCCACAGATACGCAGTATTTT. This sequence encodes CSARGRLAGPTDTQYF.

This clonotype was seen more than once but under ten times. The chain employs TRBV20-1 and TRBJ2-6; D possibly corresponds to TRBD2 (5 bases). The CDR3 is 16 residues long. Per the germline V gene, CDR1 is DFQATT and CDR2 is SNEGSKA (reference sequence). Deletions cut 1 base from V and 0 bases from J, with 10 bases between. CDR3 sequence: CSARAGLSSGANVLTF. The CDR3 DNA sequence: TGCAGTGCTAGAGCAGGACTTAGCTCTGGGGCCAACGTCCTGACTTTC.

This clonotype was observed a handful of times. In DNA, the CDR3 is TGTGCCAGCAGCTGGGATGGGCAGAACTATGGCTACACCTTC. Its translation is CASSWDGQNYGYTF. The chain uses TRBV11-2 and TRBJ1-2; no reliable D call. V lost 4 bases, J lost 2 bases, and 11 bases lay in between. The germline gives CDR1 SGHAT, CDR2 FQNNGV. This CDR3 region has 14 residues. Drawing the rest from reference TRBV11-2 and TRBJ1-2, the complete variable domain is EAGVAQSPRYKIIEKRQSVAFWCNPISGHATLYWYQQILGQGPKLLIQFQNNGVVDDSQLPKDRFSAERLKGVDSTLKIQPAKLEDSAVYLCASSWDGQNYGYTFGSGTRLTVV.

CDR3 sequence: CSVSGTGNEKLFF. The CDR3 DNA follows: TGCAGCGTCTCCGGGACAGGGAACGAAAAACTGTTTTTT. The chain combines TRBV29-1 with TRBJ1-4; 9 bases align to TRBD1. The germline CDR1 and CDR2 sequences are SQVTM and ANQGSEA. Trimming cost V 6 bases and J 8 bases; bases outside gene matches: 7. The CDR3 has 13 amino acids.

In its sample, this clonotype was seen many times. The chain combines TRBV28 with TRBJ2-5; weak D call: TRBD1 (6 bases). V lost 6 bases and J 1 base, leaving 12 bases between the germline ends. The CDR3 is made up of 14 amino acids. Germline CDR1 reads MDHEN; CDR2 reads SYDVKM. DNA of the CDR3: TGTGCCAGCAGCCAGACGGACAGCCAAGAGACCCAGTACTTC. This gives the protein CASSQTDSQETQYF.

This clonotype has only a few counts. The genes are TRBV5-6 and TRBJ1-2, with D possibly matching TRBD1 (6 bases). The CDR3 has 15 amino acids. Germline CDR1 is SGHDT and CDR2 is YYEEEE. Trimming took 5 bases from V and 4 from J, leaving 18 bases between them. In DNA, the CDR3 is TGTGCCAGCAGTCCAGCAGGGGCGAGGACCTATGGCTACACCTTC. Protein sequence: CASSPAGARTYGYTF.

The chain is built from TRBV2 and TRBJ2-1; 7 bases are shared with TRBD1. Germline CDR1 is SNHLY and CDR2 is FYNNEI. The length of the CDR3 is 15 residues. Trimming removed 6 bases from V and 3 bases from J; junction bases left unmatched: 8. CDR3 DNA sequence: TGTGCCAGCAGGGCTTGGACAGGACTCTACAATGAGCAGTTCTTC. The encoded protein is CASRAWTGLYNEQFF.

The rearrangement uses TRBV12-3 or TRBV12-4 and TRBJ2-1; the D is unclear. The CDR3 consists of 12 residues. V was clipped by 5 bases and J by 5 bases, with 7 bases between them. Written as DNA, the CDR3 is TGTGCCAGCAGTCTCTTCAACAATGAGCAGTTCTTC. This sequence encodes CASSLFNNEQFF.

The chain recombines TRBV10-3 with TRBJ2-5; D is perhaps TRBD1 (5 bases). Germline lookup yields CDR1 ENHRY and CDR2 SYGVKD. The CDR3 extends over 17 amino acids. V lost 0 bases to trimming and J lost 4 bases, with 18 bases between them. CDR3 residues: CAISESLGDHERETQYF. The CDR3 DNA reads TGTGCCATCAGTGAGTCGCTAGGGGATCACGAGAGAGAGACCCAGTACTTC.

This clonotype was detected many times. The V call is TRBV12-3 or TRBV12-4, the J call TRBJ2-7; D is unresolved. V was clipped by 9 bases and J by 3 bases, with 3 bases between them. CDR3 size: 9 residues. In DNA form, the CDR3 reads TGTGCCAGAGGCTACGAGCAGTACGTC. Protein: CARGYEQYV.

This clonotype has at least ten counts. The chain couples TRBV5-1 to TRBJ2-1, with 14 bases that match TRBD2. The V and J ends lost 4 bases and 4 bases, in that order; junction bases with no gene match: 4. CDR3 length equals 16 residues. Germline V CDR1 and CDR2: SGHRS, YFSETQ. The CDR3 region is CASSGGTSGSYNEQFF. The CDR3 DNA sequence: TGCGCCAGCAGCGGCGGGACTAGCGGGAGTTACAATGAGCAGTTCTTC.

The chain uses TRBV27 and TRBJ2-4; the D gene is possibly TRBD2 (5 bases). V lost 6 bases, J lost 4 bases, and 13 bases lay in between. The CDR3 has 14 amino acids. Germline V lookup: CDR1 MNHEY, CDR2 SMNVEV (reference sequence). This CDR3 reads CASSEVAKKNIQYF. CDR3 sequence (DNA): TGTGCCAGCAGCGAGGTAGCGAAAAAAAACATTCAGTACTTC.

This clonotype was counted ten times or more. The rearrangement joins TRBV25-1 to TRBJ1-4; no definite D call. From germline, CDR1 is MGHDK and CDR2 SYGVNS. This CDR3 is built from 13 residues. Deletions cut 4 bases from V and 7 bases from J, with 10 bases between. The CDR3 nucleotides read TGTGCCAGCAGTGTTTGGGGAGGTGAAAAACTGTTTTTT. Translated: CASSVWGGEKLFF. The full variable domain, with the rest looked up from reference TRBV25-1 and TRBJ1-4, is EADIYQTPRYLVIGTGKKITLECSQTMGHDKMYWYQQDPGMELHLIHYSYGVNSTEKGDLSSESTVSRIRTEHFPLTLESARPSHTSQYLCASSVWGGEKLFFGSGTQLSVL.

In its sample, this clonotype was seen a few times. The gene calls are TRBV6-1 and TRBJ2-1; 10 bases agree with TRBD1. The trim removed 5 bases at V and 8 bases at J, leaving 9 bases unmatched. The CDR3 loop spans 15 amino acids. The germline V gene has CDR1 MNHNS and CDR2 SASEGT. The CDR3 region is CASSRGGQGSDEQFF. The CDR3, as DNA: TGTGCCAGCAGTAGGGGGGGACAGGGGTCGGATGAGCAGTTCTTC.

On this clonotype: A junction end diverges from the germline sequence, so it may reflect a read error. The chain combines TRBV20-1 with TRBJ2-1; 10 nucleotides line up with TRBD2. The length of the CDR3 is 16 residues. The germline CDR1 and CDR2 sequences are DFQATT and SNEGSKA (reference sequence). CDR3 in DNA: TGCTGTGCTAGAGATCCCCTAGCGGGAGCCTACAATGAGCAGTTCTTC. Translating it yields CCARDPLAGAYNEQFF.

V usage is TRBV7-8 and J usage is TRBJ1-2; tentative D call: TRBD1 (5 bases). The CDR3 has 16 residues. V lost 2 bases, J lost 0 bases, and 13 bases lay in between. Germline loops: CDR1 SGHVS, CDR2 FQNEAQ. The CDR3 DNA follows: TGTGCCAGCAGCTTAAATGGGGCAGTCCCTAACTATGGCTACACCTTC. Its translation: CASSLNGAVPNYGYTF.

DNA of the CDR3: TGCAGCGTTCAGGGGGCGGATGGCTACACCTTC. Protein: CSVQGADGYTF. The chain joins TRBV29-1 to TRBJ1-2, with 8 bases aligning to TRBD1. This CDR3 contains 11 residues. Trimming cost V 5 bases and J 6 bases; bases outside gene matches: 2. Looked up from germline, CDR1 is SQVTM and CDR2 is ANQGSEA.

This clonotype showed up many times. V is TRBV20-1 and J is TRBJ1-2; possibly TRBD1 for D (5 bases). Germline-derived CDR1 and CDR2 are DFQATT and SNEGSKA (reference sequence). V dropped 0 bases and J dropped 4 bases, with 15 bases sitting between them. There are 15 residues in the CDR3. The CDR3 region is CSARDRRGAGYGYTF. In DNA, the CDR3 is TGCAGTGCTAGAGATCGGAGGGGCGCGGGCTATGGCTACACCTTC.

This clonotype was observed at least ten times. The gene calls are TRBV5-1 and TRBJ1-3; a possible D gene is TRBD1 (5 bases). The ends were cut back, 0 bases at V and 0 bases at J, with 7 bases in the middle. The CDR3 length is 15 residues. CDR1 and CDR2 from the germline V gene are SGHRS and YFSETQ. The CDR3 here is CASSLGDSSGNTIYF. As DNA, the CDR3 is TGCGCCAGCAGCTTGGGAGACAGCTCTGGAAACACCATATATTTT.

This clonotype was detected only a few times. The chain links TRBV7-2 to TRBJ2-7; D gene ambiguous. V lost 1 base, J lost 3 bases, and 10 bases lay in between. There are 14 residues in the CDR3. Germline CDR1 SGHTA, CDR2 FQGNSA. Here the CDR3 reads CASSLGATNYEQYF. Written as DNA, the CDR3 is TGTGCCAGCAGCTTAGGCGCGACGAACTACGAGCAGTACTTC.

The CDR3 loop reads CSGGTGDRGYTF. CDR3 sequence (DNA): TGCAGCGGGGGGACAGGGGATCGGGGCTACACCTTC. The chain recombines TRBV29-1 with TRBJ1-2; the match to TRBD1 covers 10 bases. This CDR3 is built from 12 residues. From germline, CDR1 is SQVTM and CDR2 ANQGSEA. The junction had 7 bases not matched to a gene; V was cut back by 7 bases and J by 8 bases.

The CDR3 is CASSFLSVGSYNEQFF. Written as DNA, the CDR3 is TGCGCCAGCAGCTTTCTTAGCGTTGGCTCCTACAATGAGCAGTTCTTC. This chain joins TRBV5-1 and TRBJ2-1; tentatively, D is TRBD2 (5 bases). Trimming took 2 bases from V and 0 from J, leaving 12 bases between them. CDR3 length: 16 amino acids. Germline V gives CDR1 SGHRS, CDR2 YFSETQ.

This clonotype was detected ten times or more. This chain connects TRBV7-9 to TRBJ2-7, with 7 positions matching TRBD2. V lost 6 bases, J lost 6 bases, and 8 bases stayed unmatched. Per germline, CDR1 SEHNR and CDR2 FQNEAQ (reference sequence). The CDR3 contains 13 residues. CDR3 in amino acids: CASSAGDYGEQYF. The CDR3 nucleotides read TGTGCCAGCAGTGCGGGGGATTACGGCGAGCAGTACTTC.

This clonotype was counted only a few times. The chain carries TRBV7-2 and TRBJ2-1, with TRBD2 matching over 7 bases. Losses at the gene ends were 5 bases for V and 9 bases for J; bases not matched to a gene: 10. This CDR3 spans 14 amino acids. The germline CDR1 and CDR2 sequences are SGHTA and FQGNSA. The CDR3 nucleotides are TGTGCCAGCAGCCCTACCGGGACTAACGGTGAGCAGTTCTTC. Amino acids: CASSPTGTNGEQFF.

The rearrangement uses TRBV28 and TRBJ2-2; no clear D gene. Trimming removed 6 bases from V and 4 bases from J, with 9 bases in between. The CDR3 is 13 residues long. Germline V gives CDR1 MDHEN, CDR2 SYDVKM. The CDR3 DNA is TGTGCCAGCAGCCTGACTCCCACCGGGGAGCTGTTTTTT. Its translation is CASSLTPTGELFF.